The entry below gives a single T cell receptor delta chain sequence along with its context. TCRdb's protein for this DNA is that of a much larger clone and differs from the translation at residue 14, likely a read error; the protein shown is the DNA translation. TCRdb re-identified clones in the multiplex PCR reads via CATT. The data show more than 70,000 delta-chain clones, 0.98% seen once. Flow sorting of PBMC yielded separate Vgamma9/Vdelta2+ and Vdelta2-negative gammadelta T cell populations for bulk repertoire analysis. The record originates from a study of γδ T cells in repeated Plasmodium falciparum infection. Study summary: Donors were malaria-exposed Malian children or age- and gender-matched Australian children. Samples were taken at baseline, before some infections, and 21 days after each.

The CDR3 totals 18 residues. Germline assignment: CDR1 GEAIGNYY and CDR2 EKD. This TCR came from a pool of human donors (malaria-infected and uninfected, not separated). The rearrangement joins TRDV2 to TRDJ1; 9 bases fit TRDD3. TCRdb offers no J gene call, so here the DNA was matched to germline to obtain one. Source material: gamma-delta T cells from blood. In nucleotides, the CDR3 is TGTGCCTGTGACACCGTTACTGGGGGACATCGACTCACCGGTAAACTCATCTTT. Its translation: CACDTVTGGHRLTGKLIF.